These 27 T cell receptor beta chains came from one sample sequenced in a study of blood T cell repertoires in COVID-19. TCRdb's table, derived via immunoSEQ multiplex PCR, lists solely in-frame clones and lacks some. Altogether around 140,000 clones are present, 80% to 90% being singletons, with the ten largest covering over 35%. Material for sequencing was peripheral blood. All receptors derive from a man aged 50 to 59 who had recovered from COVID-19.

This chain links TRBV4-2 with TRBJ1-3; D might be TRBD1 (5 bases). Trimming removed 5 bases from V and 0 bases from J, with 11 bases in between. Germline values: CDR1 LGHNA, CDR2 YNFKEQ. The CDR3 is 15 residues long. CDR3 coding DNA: TGTGCCAGCAGCGAGCCCCAGGGCTCTGGAAACACCATATATTTT. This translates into CASSEPQGSGNTIYF.

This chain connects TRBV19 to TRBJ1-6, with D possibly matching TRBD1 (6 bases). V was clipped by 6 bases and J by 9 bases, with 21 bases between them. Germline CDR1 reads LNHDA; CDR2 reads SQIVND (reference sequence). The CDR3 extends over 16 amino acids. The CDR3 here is CASRIPLQGKSSPLHF. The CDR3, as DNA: TGTGCCAGTAGAATACCTCTACAGGGAAAGTCTTCACCCCTCCACTTT.

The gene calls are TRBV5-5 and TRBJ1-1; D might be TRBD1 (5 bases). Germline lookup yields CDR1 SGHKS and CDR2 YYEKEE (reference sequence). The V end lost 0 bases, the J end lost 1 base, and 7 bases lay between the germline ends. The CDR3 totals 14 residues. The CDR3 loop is CASSLGGRNTEAFF. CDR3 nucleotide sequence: TGTGCCAGCAGCTTGGGGGGCAGGAACACTGAAGCTTTCTTT.

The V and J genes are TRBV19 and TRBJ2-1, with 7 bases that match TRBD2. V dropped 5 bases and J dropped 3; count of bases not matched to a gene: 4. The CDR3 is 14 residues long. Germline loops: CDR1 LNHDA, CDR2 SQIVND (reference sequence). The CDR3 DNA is TGTGCCAGTAGTCGGGACTACATCTACAATGAGCAGTTCTTC. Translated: CASSRDYIYNEQFF.

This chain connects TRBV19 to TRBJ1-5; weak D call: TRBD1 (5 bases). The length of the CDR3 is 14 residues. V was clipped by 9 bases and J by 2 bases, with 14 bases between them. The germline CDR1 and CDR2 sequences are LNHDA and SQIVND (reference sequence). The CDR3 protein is CASTLIGGNQPQHF. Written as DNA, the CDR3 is TGTGCCAGCACCCTGATAGGGGGCAATCAGCCCCAGCATTTT. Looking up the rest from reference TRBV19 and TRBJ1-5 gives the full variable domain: DGGITQSPKYLFRKEGQNVTLSCEQNLNHDAMYWYRQDPGQGLRLIYYSQIVNDFQKGDIAEGYSVSREKKESFPLTVTSAQKNPTAFYLCASTLIGGNQPQHFGDGTRLSIL.

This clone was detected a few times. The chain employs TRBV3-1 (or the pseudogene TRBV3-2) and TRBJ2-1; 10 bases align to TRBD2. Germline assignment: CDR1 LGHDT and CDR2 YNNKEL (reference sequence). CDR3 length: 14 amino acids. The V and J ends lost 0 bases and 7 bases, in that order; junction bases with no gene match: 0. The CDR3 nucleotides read TGTGCCAGCAGCCAAGAAGCGGGGGGGAATGAGCAGTTCTTC. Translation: CASSQEAGGNEQFF.

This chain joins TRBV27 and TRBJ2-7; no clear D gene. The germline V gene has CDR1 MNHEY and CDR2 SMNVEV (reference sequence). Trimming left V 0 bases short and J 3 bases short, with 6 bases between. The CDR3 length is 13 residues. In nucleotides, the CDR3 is TGTGCCAGCAGTTTATCATCGGGCTACGAGCAGTACTTC. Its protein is CASSLSSGYEQYF.

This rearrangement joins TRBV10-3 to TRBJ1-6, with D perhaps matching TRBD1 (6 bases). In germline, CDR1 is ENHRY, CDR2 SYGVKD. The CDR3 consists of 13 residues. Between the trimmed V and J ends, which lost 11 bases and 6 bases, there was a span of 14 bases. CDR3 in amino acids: CASLEGVNSPLHF. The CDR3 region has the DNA TGTGCCTCCCTAGAGGGGGTTAATTCACCCCTCCACTTT.

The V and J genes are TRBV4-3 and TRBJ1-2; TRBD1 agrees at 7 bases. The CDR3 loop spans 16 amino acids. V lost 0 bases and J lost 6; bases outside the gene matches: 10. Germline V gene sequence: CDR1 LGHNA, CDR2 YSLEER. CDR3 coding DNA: TGCGCCAGCAGCCAAGATGGGGACAGTGGGGTTGATGGCTACACCTTC. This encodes CASSQDGDSGVDGYTF.

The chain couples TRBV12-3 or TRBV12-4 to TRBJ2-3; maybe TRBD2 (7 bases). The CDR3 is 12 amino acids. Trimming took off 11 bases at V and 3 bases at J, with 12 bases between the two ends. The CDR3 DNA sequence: TGTGCCTCGGGGGGCAGGACAGATACGCAGTATTTT. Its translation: CASGGRTDTQYF.

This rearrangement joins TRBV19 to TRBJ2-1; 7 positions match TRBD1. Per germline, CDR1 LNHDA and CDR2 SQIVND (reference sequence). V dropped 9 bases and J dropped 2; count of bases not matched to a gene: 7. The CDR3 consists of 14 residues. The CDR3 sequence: CASTGQEAYNEQFF. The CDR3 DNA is TGTGCCAGCACAGGACAGGAGGCCTACAATGAGCAGTTCTTC. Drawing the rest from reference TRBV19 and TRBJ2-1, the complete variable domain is DGGITQSPKYLFRKEGQNVTLSCEQNLNHDAMYWYRQDPGQGLRLIYYSQIVNDFQKGDIAEGYSVSREKKESFPLTVTSAQKNPTAFYLCASTGQEAYNEQFFGPGTRLTVL.

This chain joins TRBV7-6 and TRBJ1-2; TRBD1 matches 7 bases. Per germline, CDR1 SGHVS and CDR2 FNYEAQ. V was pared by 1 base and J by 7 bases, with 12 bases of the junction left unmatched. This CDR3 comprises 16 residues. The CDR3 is CASSLGDSRQGGGYTF. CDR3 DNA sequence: TGTGCCAGCAGCTTAGGGGATAGTCGACAGGGTGGTGGCTACACCTTC.

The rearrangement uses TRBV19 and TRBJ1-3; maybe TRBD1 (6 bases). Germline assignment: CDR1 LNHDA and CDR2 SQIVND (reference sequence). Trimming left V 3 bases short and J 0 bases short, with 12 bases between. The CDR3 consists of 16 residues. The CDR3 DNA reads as TGTGCCAGTAGTATCGGGGGGGCCCTCTCTGGAAACACCATATATTTT. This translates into CASSIGGALSGNTIYF.

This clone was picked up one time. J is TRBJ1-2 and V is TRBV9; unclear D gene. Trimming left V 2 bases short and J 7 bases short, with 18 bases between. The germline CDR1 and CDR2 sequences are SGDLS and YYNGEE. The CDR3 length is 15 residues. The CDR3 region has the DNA TGTGCCAGCAGCGTTTGGGAGGACCCATATAGTGGCTACACCTTC. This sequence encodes CASSVWEDPYSGYTF.

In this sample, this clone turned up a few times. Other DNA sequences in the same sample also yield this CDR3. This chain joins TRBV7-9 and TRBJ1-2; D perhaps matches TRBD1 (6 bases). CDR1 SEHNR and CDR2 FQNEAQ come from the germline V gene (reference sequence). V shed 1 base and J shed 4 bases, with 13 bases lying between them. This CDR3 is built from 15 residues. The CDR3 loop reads CASSLDQGSTYGYTF. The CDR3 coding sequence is TGTGCCAGCAGCTTAGATCAGGGGTCGACCTATGGCTACACCTTC.

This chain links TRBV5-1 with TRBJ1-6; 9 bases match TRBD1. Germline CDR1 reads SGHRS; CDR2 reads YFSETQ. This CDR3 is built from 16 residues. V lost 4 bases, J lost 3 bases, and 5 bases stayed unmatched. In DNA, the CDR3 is TGCGCCAGCAGCCCGACAGGGGGGGTCTATAATTCACCCCTCCACTTT. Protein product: CASSPTGGVYNSPLHF.

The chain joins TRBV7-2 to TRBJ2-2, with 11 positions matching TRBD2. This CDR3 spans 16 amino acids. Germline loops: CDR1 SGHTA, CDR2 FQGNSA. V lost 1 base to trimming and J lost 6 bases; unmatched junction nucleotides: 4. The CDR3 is CASSLVAGGQAGELFF. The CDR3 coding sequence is TGTGCCAGCAGCTTAGTAGCGGGGGGGCAGGCCGGGGAGCTGTTTTTT.

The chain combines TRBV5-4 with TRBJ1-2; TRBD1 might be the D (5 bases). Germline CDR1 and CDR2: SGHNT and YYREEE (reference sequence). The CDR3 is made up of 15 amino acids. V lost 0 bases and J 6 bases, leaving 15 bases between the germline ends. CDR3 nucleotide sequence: TGTGCCAGCAGCTTGGACATCATGGCAGGGAATGGCTACACCTTC. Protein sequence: CASSLDIMAGNGYTF.

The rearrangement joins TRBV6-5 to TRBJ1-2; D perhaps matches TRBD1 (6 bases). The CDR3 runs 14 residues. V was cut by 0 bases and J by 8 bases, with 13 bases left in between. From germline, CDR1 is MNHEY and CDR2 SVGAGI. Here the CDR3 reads CASSYSDRLGGYTF. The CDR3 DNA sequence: TGTGCCAGCAGTTACTCAGACAGGTTGGGGGGCTACACCTTC.

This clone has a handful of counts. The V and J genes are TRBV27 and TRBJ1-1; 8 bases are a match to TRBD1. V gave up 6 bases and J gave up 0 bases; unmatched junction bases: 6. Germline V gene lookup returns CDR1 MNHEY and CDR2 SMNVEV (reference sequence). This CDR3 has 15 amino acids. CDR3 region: CASRWTGQLNTEAFF. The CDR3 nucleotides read TGTGCCAGCAGATGGACAGGGCAACTGAACACTGAAGCTTTCTTT.

The CDR3 DNA sequence: TGTGCCAGTAGTGCCGCCCTAGCGGGGGGGTTCTACGAGCAGTACTTC. Its protein is CASSAALAGGFYEQYF. V usage is TRBV19 and J usage is TRBJ2-7; 12 positions agree with TRBD2. The V and J ends lost 5 bases and 3 bases, in that order; junction bases with no gene match: 8. CDR3 size: 16 residues. Germline CDR1 reads LNHDA; CDR2 reads SQIVND (reference sequence).

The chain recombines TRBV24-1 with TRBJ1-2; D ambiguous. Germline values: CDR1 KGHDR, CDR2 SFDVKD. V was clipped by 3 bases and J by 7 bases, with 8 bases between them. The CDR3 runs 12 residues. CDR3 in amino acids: CATSDRTGGYTF. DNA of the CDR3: TGTGCCACCAGTGATCGGACTGGTGGCTACACCTTC.

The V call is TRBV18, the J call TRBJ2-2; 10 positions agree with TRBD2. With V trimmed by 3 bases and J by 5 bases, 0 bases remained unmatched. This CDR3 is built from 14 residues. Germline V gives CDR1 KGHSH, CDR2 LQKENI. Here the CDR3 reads CASSPTSGTGELFF. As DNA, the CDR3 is TGTGCCAGCTCACCGACTAGCGGGACCGGGGAGCTGTTTTTT.

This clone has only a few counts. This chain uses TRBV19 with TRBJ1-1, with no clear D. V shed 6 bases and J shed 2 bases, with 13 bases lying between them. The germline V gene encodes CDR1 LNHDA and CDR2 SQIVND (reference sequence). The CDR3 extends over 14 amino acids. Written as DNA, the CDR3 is TGTGCCAGTAGCCCCTGGCAGACAAACACTGAAGCTTTCTTT. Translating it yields CASSPWQTNTEAFF.

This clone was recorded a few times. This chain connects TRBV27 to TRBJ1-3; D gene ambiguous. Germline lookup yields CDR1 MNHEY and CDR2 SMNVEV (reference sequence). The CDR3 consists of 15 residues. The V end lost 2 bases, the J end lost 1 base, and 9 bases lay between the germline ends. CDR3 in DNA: TGTGCCAGCAGTTTAGCGGGGTTGTCTGGAAACACCATATATTTT. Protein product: CASSLAGLSGNTIYF.

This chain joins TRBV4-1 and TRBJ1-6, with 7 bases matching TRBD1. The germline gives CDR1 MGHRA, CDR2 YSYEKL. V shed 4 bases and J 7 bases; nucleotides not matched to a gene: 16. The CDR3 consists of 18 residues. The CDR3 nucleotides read TGCGCCAGCAGCCGAATAAGAGCGGGGGAACAGGGGAATTCACCCCTCCACTTT. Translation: CASSRIRAGEQGNSPLHF.

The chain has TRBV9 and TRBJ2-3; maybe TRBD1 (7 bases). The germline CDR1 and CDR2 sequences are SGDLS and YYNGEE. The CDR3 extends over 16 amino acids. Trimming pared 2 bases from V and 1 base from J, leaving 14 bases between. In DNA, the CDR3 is TGTGCCAGCAGCGTCCAGGGGGGCCTTGGCACAGATACGCAGTATTTT. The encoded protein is CASSVQGGLGTDTQYF.